These T cell receptor beta chains were read from a single sample in a study of OX40 agonist ivuxolimab in advanced cancers. Clones were sequenced by immunoSEQ multiplex PCR, and TCRdb holds only the in-frame ones, with some missing. This sample has roughly 80,000 clones, with about 92% found just once. Here the sequenced sample was CD4+ or CD8+ T cells sorted from blood, taken in a trial of the OX40 agonist ivuxolimab. The source is an adult with an advanced solid tumor such as melanoma, head and neck, liver or kidney cancer. Each CDR3 is given with its conserved first and last residue. The order of the fields is clone size, D gene, V gene, J gene, CDR3 DNA, CDR3 protein. The D gene is left open where the match is weak. Size is omitted from some rows. Given values are once, few, many or a class for expanded clones.

NA	NA	TRBV6-5	TRBJ2-7	TGTGCCAGCAGTTACTCAGGAACCTACGAGCAGTACTTC	CASSYSGTYEQYF
NA	TRBD2	TRBV28	TRBJ2-5	TGTGCCAGCAGTGGGGGAGGGGCTGGAGAGACCCAGTACTTC	CASSGGGAGETQYF
NA	NA	TRBV4-1	TRBJ2-7	TGCGCCAGCAGCCCGGATCTGCGGGGTTACGAGCAGTACTTC	CASSPDLRGYEQYF
NA	TRBD1	TRBV10-3	TRBJ2-7	TGTGCCATCAGTGAGACAGGGGTACCCTACGAGCAGTACTTC	CAISETGVPYEQYF
NA	TRBD1	TRBV7-8	TRBJ1-4	TGTGCCAGCAGCCCGGGGACAGGAGCAACTAATGAAAAACTGTTTTTT	CASSPGTGATNEKLFF
NA	TRBD1	TRBV9	TRBJ1-2	TGTGCCAGCAGCGCCCGGGACAGGGGGTTCTATGGCTACACCTTC	CASSARDRGFYGYTF
NA	NA	TRBV4-3	TRBJ2-1	TGCGCCAGCAGCCCGAATAGCGTTGCACCCTCCTACAATGAGCAGTTCTTC	CASSPNSVAPSYNEQFF
NA	TRBD2	TRBV28	TRBJ2-1	TGTGCCAGCAGTTTACTCGTGGCTAGCGGGTCCATTATAATTCCAAACAATGAGCAGTTCTTC	CASSLLVASGSIIIPNNEQFF
NA	TRBD2	TRBV19	TRBJ2-1	TGTGCCAGTAGTAAGCTAGCGGGGGTACTCGATGAGCAGTTCTTC	CASSKLAGVLDEQFF
NA	TRBD2	TRBV7-9	TRBJ2-3	TGTGCCAGCAGAAGCGGGGTGACAGATACGCAGTATTTT	CASRSGVTDTQYF
NA	TRBD1	TRBV5-5	TRBJ2-7	TGTGCCAGCAGCCACCGGACAGGGAGCTTCTACGAGCAGTACTTC	CASSHRTGSFYEQYF
NA	TRBD2	TRBV6-5	TRBJ2-1	TGTGCCAGCAGTTACTCAGGGACTAGCGGGGCCTATGAGCAGTTCTTC	CASSYSGTSGAYEQFF
NA	NA	TRBV6-1	TRBJ1-5	TGTGCCAGCAGCCTCAGGGACCTAAGCAATCAGCCCCAGCATTTT	CASSLRDLSNQPQHF
NA	TRBD2	TRBV7-3	TRBJ2-1	TGTGCCAGCAGCGAGACTAGCGGGACTGATCAGTTCTTC	CASSETSGTDQFF
once	NA	TRBV4-1	TRBJ1-2	TGCGCCAGCAGCCAAAGCGGGCCTGGGGACTATGGCTACACCTTC	CASSQSGPGDYGYTF
NA	TRBD1	TRBV27	TRBJ2-1	TGTGCCAGCCTGAGCTCCGACAGGGGGTGGCCGAAACTCTACAATGAGCAGTTCTTC	CASLSSDRGWPKLYNEQFF
NA	TRBD1	TRBV4-3	TRBJ2-3	TGCGCCAGCAGCCAAGAGGGGACAGGGACCACAGATACGCAGTATTTT	CASSQEGTGTTDTQYF
NA	NA	TRBV5-1	TRBJ2-7	TGCGCCAGCAGCTTCGTCGGGGGAGAGGCCTACGAGCAGTACTTC	CASSFVGGEAYEQYF
NA	NA	TRBV4-1	TRBJ2-1	TGCGCCAGCAGCCAAGTAAGGAGGGCCTCCTACAATGAGCAGTTCTTC	CASSQVRRASYNEQFF
NA	TRBD1	TRBV9	TRBJ2-7	TGTGCCAGCAGCGCCCCCCGACAGGGCCCGAGCTCCTACGAGCAGTACTTC	CASSAPRQGPSSYEQYF
once	NA	TRBV27	TRBJ1-5	TGTGCCAGCAGCCGGGACCCAGGAACCAATCAGCCCCAGCATTTT	CASSRDPGTNQPQHF
NA	TRBD2	TRBV29-1	TRBJ2-5	TGCAGCGCCGACAGCGGGAGGAGGCAAGAGACCCAGTACTTC	CSADSGRRQETQYF
NA	TRBD1	TRBV9	TRBJ1-1	TGTGCCAGCAGCGTGGGACAGGGTTCCACTGAAGCTTTCTTT	CASSVGQGSTEAFF
NA	TRBD1	TRBV5-1	TRBJ1-4	TGCGCCAGCAGCTTGGCCGGGACAGGGGGCGGGCATGAAAAACTGTTTTTT	CASSLAGTGGGHEKLFF
NA	NA	TRBV30	TRBJ2-3	TGTGCCTGGAGTGTGGAGGACATCACAGATACGCAGTATTTT	CAWSVEDITDTQYF
NA	TRBD1	TRBV5-4	TRBJ2-3	TGTGCCAGCGCCGCTCCCGGGACAGCCCCAGATACGCAGTATTTT	CASAAPGTAPDTQYF
NA	NA	TRBV4-1	TRBJ2-5	TGCGCCAGCAGCCCCCGCCGGGCTCAAGAGACCCAGTACTTC	CASSPRRAQETQYF
NA	TRBD1	TRBV7-9	TRBJ1-4	TGTGCCAGCAGCCCGGGACAGGCAACTAATGAAAAACTGTTTTTT	CASSPGQATNEKLFF
NA	NA	TRBV27	TRBJ2-6	TGTGCCAGCAGTCCATTCTCTGGGGCCAACGTCCTGACTTTC	CASSPFSGANVLTF
NA	TRBD2	TRBV7-9	TRBJ2-3	TGTGCCAGCAGCTCGAACCTGGCTAGCGGGGGCACAGATACGCAGTATTTT	CASSSNLASGGTDTQYF
NA	NA	TRBV6-6	TRBJ1-2	TGTGCCAGCAGTTCCGCCGGGACGGGCTATGGCTACACCTTC	CASSSAGTGYGYTF
NA	NA	TRBV5-1	TRBJ2-7	TGCGCCAGTAGCTCGGTCCCAAGAGGGTCCGGCTACGAGCAGTACTTC	CASSSVPRGSGYEQYF
NA	TRBD1	TRBV30	TRBJ2-7	TGTGCCTGGAGCGCTGCGACAGGGGAGCAGTACTTC	CAWSAATGEQYF
NA	NA	TRBV7-2	TRBJ1-1	TGTGCCAGCAGCTTAGTATCATATGAAGCTTTCTTT	CASSLVSYEAFF
NA	TRBD1	TRBV4-3	TRBJ1-5	TGCGCCAGCAGCCAAGAGAGGGGGCGCGGCAATCAGCCCCAGCATTTT	CASSQERGRGNQPQHF
NA	NA	TRBV19	TRBJ1-5	TGTGCCAGTAGTATAGTCTGGTTAGGAGCCCAGCATTTT	CASSIVWLGAQHF
once	NA	TRBV27	TRBJ1-1	TGTGCCAGCAGTTTAGGGACACGCCGTGAAGCTTTCTTT	CASSLGTRREAFF
NA	NA	TRBV7-9	TRBJ2-6	TGTGCCAGCAGCCCGAGCTCTGGGGCCAACGTCCTGACTTTC	CASSPSSGANVLTF
NA	NA	TRBV5-6	TRBJ2-7	TGTGCCAGCAGCTTGGCGGGGGTAATTGTGAACGGAGTTGCCTACGAGCAGTACTTC	CASSLAGVIVNGVAYEQYF
NA	NA	TRBV5-6	TRBJ1-4	TGTGCCAGCAGCTTGAGGCAGACTAATGAAAAACTGTTTTTT	CASSLRQTNEKLFF
NA	NA	TRBV29-1	TRBJ2-7	TGCAGCGCCCTCCTAGGCGGAGCCTACGAGCAGTACTTC	CSALLGGAYEQYF
NA	NA	TRBV27	TRBJ1-5	TGTGCCAGCAGTCTTCAGGGGACTAATCAGCCCCAGCATTTT	CASSLQGTNQPQHF
NA	NA	TRBV5-4	TRBJ2-1	TGTGCCAGCAGCTTGGTGAGTAATGAGCAGTTCTTC	CASSLVSNEQFF
NA	TRBD1	TRBV10-2	TRBJ2-7	TGCGCCAGCAGCGGACAGGAACGCTACGAGCAGTACTTC	CASSGQERYEQYF
once	NA	TRBV27	TRBJ2-1	TGTGCCAGCACCCCCCTACAGTACACCTCCTACAATGAGCAGTTCTTC	CASTPLQYTSYNEQFF
NA	TRBD1	TRBV13	TRBJ2-3	TGTGCCAGCAGCCCCCGGGACAGTGGACCCACAGATACGCAGTATTTT	CASSPRDSGPTDTQYF
few	NA	TRBV18	TRBJ1-5	TGTGCCAGCTCACTGGATCTGGGGGATAATCAGCCCCAGCATTTT	CASSLDLGDNQPQHF